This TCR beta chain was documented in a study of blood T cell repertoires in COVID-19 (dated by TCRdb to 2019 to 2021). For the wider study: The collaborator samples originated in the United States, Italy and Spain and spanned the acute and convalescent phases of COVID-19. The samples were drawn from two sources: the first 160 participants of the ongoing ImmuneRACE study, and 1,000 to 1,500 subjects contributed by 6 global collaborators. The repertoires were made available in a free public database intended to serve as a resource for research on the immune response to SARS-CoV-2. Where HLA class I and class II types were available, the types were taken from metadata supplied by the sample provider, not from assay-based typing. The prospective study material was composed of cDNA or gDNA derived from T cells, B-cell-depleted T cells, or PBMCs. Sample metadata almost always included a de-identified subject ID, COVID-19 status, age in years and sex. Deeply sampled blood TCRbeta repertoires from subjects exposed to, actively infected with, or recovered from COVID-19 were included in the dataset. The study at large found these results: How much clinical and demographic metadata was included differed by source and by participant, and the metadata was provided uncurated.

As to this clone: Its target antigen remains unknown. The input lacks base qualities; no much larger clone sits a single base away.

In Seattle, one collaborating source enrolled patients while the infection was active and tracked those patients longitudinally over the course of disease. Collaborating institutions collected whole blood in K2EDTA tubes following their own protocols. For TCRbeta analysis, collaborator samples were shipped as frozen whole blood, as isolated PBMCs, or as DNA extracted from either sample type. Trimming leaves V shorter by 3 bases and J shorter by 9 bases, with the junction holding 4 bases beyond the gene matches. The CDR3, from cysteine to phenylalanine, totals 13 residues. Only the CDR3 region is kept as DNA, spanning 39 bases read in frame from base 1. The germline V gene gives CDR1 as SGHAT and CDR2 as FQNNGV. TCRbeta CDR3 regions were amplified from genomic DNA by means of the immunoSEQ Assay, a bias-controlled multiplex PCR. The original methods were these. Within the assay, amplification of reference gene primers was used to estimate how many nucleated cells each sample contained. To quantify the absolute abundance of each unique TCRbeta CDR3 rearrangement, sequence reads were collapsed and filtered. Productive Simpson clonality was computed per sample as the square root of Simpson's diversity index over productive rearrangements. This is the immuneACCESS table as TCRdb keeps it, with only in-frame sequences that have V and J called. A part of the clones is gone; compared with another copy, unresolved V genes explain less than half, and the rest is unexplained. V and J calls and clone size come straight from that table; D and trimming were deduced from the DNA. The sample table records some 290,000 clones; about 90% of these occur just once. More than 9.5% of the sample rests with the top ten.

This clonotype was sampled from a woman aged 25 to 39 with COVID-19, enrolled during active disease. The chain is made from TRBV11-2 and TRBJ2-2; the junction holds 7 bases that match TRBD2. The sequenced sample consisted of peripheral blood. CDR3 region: CASSFRGERELFF. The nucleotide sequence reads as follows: TGTGCCAGCAGCTTCCGGGGGGAAAGGGAGCTGTTTTTT.